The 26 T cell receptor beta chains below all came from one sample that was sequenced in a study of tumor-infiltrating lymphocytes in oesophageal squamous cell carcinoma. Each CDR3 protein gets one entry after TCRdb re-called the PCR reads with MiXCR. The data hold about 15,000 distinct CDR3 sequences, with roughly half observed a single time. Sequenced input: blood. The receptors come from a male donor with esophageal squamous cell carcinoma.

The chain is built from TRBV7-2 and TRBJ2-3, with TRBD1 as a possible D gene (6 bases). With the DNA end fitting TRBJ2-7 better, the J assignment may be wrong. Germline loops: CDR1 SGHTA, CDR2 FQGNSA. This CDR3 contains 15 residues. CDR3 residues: CASSLTGTPYYEQYF. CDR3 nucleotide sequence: TGTGCCAGCAGCTTAACCGGGACACCGTACTACGAGCAGTACTTC.

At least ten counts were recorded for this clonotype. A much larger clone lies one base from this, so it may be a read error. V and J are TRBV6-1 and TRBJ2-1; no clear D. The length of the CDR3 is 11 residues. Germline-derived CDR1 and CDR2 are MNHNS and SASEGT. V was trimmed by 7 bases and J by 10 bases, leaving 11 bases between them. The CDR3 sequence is CASKAFDEQFF. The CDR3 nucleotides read TGTGCCAGCAAGGCCTTTGACGAGCAGTTCTTC.

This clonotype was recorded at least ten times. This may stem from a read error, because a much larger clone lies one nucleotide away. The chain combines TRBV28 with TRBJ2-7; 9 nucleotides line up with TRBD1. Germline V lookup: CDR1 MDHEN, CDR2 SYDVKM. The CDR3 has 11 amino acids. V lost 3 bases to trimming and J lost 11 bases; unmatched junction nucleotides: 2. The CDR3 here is CASSFGTGKYF. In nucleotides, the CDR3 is TGTGCCAGCAGTTTTGGGACAGGGAAGTACTTC.

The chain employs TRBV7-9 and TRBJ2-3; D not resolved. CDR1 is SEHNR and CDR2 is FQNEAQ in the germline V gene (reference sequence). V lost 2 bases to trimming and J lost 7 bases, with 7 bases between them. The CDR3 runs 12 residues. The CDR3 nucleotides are TGTGCCAGCAGCTTACCGCTGAATACGCAGTATTTT. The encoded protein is CASSLPLNTQYF.

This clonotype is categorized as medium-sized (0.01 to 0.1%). As DNA, the CDR3 is TGCGCCAGCAGTGACGGACAGCAAGAGACCCAGTACTTC. It translates to CASSDGQQETQYF. The rearrangement uses TRBV10-1 and TRBJ2-5, with a tentative D call TRBD1 (6 bases). Germline V lookup: CDR1 WNHNN, CDR2 SYGVQD (reference sequence). The CDR3 has 13 residues. Deletions cut 3 bases from V and 2 bases from J, with 7 bases between.

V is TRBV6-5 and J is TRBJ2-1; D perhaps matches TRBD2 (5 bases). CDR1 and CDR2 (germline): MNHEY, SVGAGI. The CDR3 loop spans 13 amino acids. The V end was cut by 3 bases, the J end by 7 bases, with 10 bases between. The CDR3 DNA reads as TGTGCCAGCAGTTATGGGGAGTTGAATGAGCAGTTCTTC. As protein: CASSYGELNEQFF.

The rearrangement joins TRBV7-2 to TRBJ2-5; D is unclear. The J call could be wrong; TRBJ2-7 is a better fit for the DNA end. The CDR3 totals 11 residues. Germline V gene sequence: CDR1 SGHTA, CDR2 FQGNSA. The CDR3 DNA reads TGTGCCAGCAGCTTAAGCTACGAGCAGTACTTC. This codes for CASSLSYEQYF.

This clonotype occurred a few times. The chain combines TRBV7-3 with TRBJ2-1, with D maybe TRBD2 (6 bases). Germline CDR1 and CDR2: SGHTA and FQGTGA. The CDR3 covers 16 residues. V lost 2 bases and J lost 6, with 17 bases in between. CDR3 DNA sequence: TGTGCCAGCAGCTTAGGCAGTAGCGGTCTGGCCAATGAGCAGTTCTTC. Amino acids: CASSLGSSGLANEQFF.

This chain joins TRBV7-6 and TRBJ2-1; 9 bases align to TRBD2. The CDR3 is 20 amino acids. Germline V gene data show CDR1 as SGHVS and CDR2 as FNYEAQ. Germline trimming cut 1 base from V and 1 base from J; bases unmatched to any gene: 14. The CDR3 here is CASSLVQGTSRVVSYNEQFF. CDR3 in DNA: TGTGCCAGCAGCTTAGTACAAGGGACTAGCAGGGTAGTGTCCTACAATGAGCAGTTCTTC.

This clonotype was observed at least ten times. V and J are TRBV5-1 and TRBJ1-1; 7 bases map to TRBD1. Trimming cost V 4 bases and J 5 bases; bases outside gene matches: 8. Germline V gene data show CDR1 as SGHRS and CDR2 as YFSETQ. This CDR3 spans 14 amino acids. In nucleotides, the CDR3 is TGCGCCAGCAGCCGTAAGGGGGCGCAAACTGAAGCTTTCTTT. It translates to CASSRKGAQTEAFF.

The DNA of the CDR3 is TGTGCCAGCAGCGTGCAGGGTTACACCGGGGAGCTGTTTTTT. This translates into CASSVQGYTGELFF. The rearrangement joins TRBV11-2 to TRBJ2-2; TRBD1 is a possible D gene (5 bases). Germline V lookup: CDR1 SGHAT, CDR2 FQNNGV. The CDR3 runs to 14 residues. Deletions cut 5 bases from V and 3 bases from J, with 10 bases between.

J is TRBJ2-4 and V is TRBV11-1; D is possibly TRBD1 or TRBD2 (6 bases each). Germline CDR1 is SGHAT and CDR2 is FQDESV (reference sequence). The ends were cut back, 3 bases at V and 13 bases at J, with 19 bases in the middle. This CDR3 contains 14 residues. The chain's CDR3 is CASSLVRGGWEQYF. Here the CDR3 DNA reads TGTGCCAGCAGCTTGGTCAGGGGAGGCTGGGAGCAGTACTTC.

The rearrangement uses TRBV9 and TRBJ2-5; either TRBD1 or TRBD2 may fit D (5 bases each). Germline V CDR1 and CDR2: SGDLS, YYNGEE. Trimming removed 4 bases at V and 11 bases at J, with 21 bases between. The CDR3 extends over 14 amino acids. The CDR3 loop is CASSSTPRVGEQYF. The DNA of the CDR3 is TGTGCCAGCAGCTCGACTCCGCGGGTAGGGGAGCAGTACTTC.

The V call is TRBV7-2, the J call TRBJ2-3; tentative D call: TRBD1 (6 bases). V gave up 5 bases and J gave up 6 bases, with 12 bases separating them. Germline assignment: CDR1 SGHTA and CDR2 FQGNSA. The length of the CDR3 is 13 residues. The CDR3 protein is CASSPYRDDTQYF. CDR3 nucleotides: TGTGCCAGCAGCCCGTACAGGGACGATACGCAGTATTTT.

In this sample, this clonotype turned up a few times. CDR3 amino acids: CASSSVGNVNTQYF. As DNA, the CDR3 is TGTGCCAGCAGCTCGGTCGGGAACGTGAATACGCAGTATTTT. The chain uses TRBV7-2 and TRBJ2-3; D possibly corresponds to TRBD2 (5 bases). The CDR3 has 14 residues. Trimming took 4 bases from V and 7 from J, leaving 15 bases between them. Germline CDR1 and CDR2: SGHTA and FQGNSA.

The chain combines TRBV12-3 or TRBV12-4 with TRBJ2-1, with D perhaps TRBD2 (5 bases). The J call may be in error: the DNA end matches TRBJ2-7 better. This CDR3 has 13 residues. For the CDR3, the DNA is TGTGCCAGCAGACTAGAGAACTCCTACGAGCAGTACTTC. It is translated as CASRLENSYEQYF.

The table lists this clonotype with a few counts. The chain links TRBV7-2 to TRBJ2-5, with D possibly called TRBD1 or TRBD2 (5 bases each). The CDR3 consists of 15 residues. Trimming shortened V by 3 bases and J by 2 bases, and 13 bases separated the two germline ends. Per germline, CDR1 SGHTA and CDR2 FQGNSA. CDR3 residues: CASSFTGTSQETQYF. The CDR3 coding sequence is TGTGCCAGCAGCTTTACCGGGACCTCTCAAGAGACCCAGTACTTC. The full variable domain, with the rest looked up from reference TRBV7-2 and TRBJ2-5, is GAGVSQSPSNKVTEKGKDVELRCDPISGHTALYWYRQSLGQGLEFLIYFQGNSAPDKSGLPSDRFSAERTGGSVSTLTIQRTQQEDSAVYLCASSFTGTSQETQYFGPGTRLLVL.

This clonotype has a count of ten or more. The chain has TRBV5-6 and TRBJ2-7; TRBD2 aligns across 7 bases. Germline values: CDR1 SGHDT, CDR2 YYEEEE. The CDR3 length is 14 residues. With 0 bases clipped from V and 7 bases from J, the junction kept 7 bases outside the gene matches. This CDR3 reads CASSLAGLEYEQYF. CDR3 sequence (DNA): TGTGCCAGCAGCTTGGCCGGACTAGAGTATGAGCAGTACTTC.

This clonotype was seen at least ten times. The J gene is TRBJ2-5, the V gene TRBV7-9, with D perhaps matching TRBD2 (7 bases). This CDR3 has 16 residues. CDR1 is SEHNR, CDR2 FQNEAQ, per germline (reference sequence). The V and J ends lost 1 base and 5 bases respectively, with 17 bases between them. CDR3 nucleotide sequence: TGTGCCAGCAGCTTAGGCGTAGGGGGGGGTCGGGAGACCCAGTACTTC. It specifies CASSLGVGGGRETQYF.

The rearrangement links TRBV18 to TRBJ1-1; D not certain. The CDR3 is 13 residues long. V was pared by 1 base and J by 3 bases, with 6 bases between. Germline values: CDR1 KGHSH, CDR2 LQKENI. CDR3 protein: CASSPREYTEAFF. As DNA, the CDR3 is TGTGCCAGCTCACCACGGGAATACACTGAAGCTTTCTTT.

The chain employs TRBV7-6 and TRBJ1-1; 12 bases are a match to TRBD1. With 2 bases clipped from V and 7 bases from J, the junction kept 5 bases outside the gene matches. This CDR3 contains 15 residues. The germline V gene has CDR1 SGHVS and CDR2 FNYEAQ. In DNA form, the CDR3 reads TGTGCCAGCAGCTTAATGGGACAGGGGGCCAGTGAAGCTTTCTTT. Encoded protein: CASSLMGQGASEAFF.

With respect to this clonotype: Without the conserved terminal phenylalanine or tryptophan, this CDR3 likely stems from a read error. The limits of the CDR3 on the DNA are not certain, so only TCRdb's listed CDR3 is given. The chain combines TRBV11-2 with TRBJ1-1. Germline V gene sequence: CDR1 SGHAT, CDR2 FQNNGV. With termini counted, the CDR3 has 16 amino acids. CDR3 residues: CASSLDSGADTQYFGQ.

As DNA, the CDR3 is TGTGCCAGCAGCTTAGCGGGGGGCTCCTACAATGAGCAGTTCTTC. Its protein is CASSLAGGSYNEQFF. This chain uses TRBV11-3 with TRBJ2-7; 7 positions agree with TRBD2. TRBJ2-1 matches the DNA end more closely, so the J call is doubtful. Germline V lookup: CDR1 SGHNT, CDR2 YENEEA. The CDR3 is 15 residues long.

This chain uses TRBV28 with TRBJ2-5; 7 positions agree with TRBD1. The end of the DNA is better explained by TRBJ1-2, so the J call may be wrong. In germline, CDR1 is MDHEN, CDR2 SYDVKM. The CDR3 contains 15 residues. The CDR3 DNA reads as TGTGCCAGCAGTTCAGACGACAGGGAGGTCTATGGCTACACCTTC. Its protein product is CASSSDDREVYGYTF.

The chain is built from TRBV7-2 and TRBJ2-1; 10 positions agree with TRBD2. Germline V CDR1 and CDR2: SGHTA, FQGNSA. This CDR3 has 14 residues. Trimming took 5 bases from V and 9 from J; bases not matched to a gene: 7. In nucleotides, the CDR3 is TGTGCCAGCAGCGTCCCGGGACTAGCGAGTGAGCAGTTCTTC. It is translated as CASSVPGLASEQFF. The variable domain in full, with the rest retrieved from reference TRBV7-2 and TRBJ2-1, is GAGVSQSPSNKVTEKGKDVELRCDPISGHTALYWYRQSLGQGLEFLIYFQGNSAPDKSGLPSDRFSAERTGGSVSTLTIQRTQQEDSAVYLCASSVPGLASEQFFGPGTRLTVL.

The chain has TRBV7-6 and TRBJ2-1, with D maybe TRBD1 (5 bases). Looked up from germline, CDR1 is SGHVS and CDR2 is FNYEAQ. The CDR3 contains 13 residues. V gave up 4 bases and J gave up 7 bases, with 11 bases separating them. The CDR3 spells CASSSQQANEQFF. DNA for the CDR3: TGTGCCAGCAGCTCCCAACAGGCAAATGAGCAGTTCTTC.